This T cell receptor beta chain was recorded in a study of T cell changes during pregnancy in multiple sclerosis. Libraries were prepared by immunoSEQ multiplex PCR; TCRdb keeps only in-frame clonotypes and omits some of them. The sample has approximately 60,000 clones; 93% are singletons. Germline V gene sequence: CDR1 SGHTA, CDR2 FQGNSA. V lost 0 bases and J lost 5, with 11 bases in between. CDR3 size: 14 residues. V gene TRBV7-2 combines with J gene TRBJ2-7; D may be TRBD2 (6 bases). This sequence originates from a female donor with multiple sclerosis, enrolled in a pregnancy study. The starting material was CD4+ T cells from peripheral blood mononuclear cells, obtained before pregnancy. The CDR3 here is CASSLAKRENEQYF. The CDR3, as DNA: TGTGCCAGCAGCTTAGCGAAACGGGAGAACGAGCAGTACTTC.